This is a list of T cell receptor beta chains from one sample in a study of CD8 T cells in Susac syndrome. TCRdb passed the immunoSEQ multiplex PCR reads through MiXCR, listing each CDR3 protein once. The sample records fewer than 200,000 distinct CDR3 sequences, approximately 94% being singletons. The sequencing sample was made of CD4+ T cells from PBMCs. The origin of the receptors is a human donor in good health. The CDR3 runs from the conserved cysteine through the conserved F or W. The order of the fields is clone size, V gene, J gene, D gene, CDR3 DNA, CDR3 protein. A D gene is named only where the DNA matches it firmly. Where a row states a size, it is once, few, many or the class of an expanded clone; other rows omit it.

.	TRBV18	TRBJ2-2	.	TGTGCCAGCTCACCAATCAGGGGAAGTTCCGGGGAGCTGTTTTTT	CASSPIRGSSGELFF
.	TRBV29-1	TRBJ2-5	.	TGCAGCGTTATAGGACTACAAGAGACCCAGTACTTC	CSVIGLQETQYF
.	TRBV4-3	TRBJ2-3	TRBD2	TGCGCCAGCAGCCAAGAGACGGGAGGGCCAAGGGATACGCAGTATTTT	CASSQETGGPRDTQYF
.	TRBV7-3	TRBJ2-1	TRBD1	TGTGCCAGCAGCTCCCCCCCGGGACAGGGTAGGGGTGAGCAGTTCTTC	CASSSPPGQGRGEQFF
once	TRBV30	TRBJ2-5	.	TGTGCCTGGATCCCAGGACAAGAGACCCAGTACTTC	CAWIPGQETQYF
.	TRBV28	TRBJ1-5	.	TGTGCCAGCACCAGTGGGCAGATAGGCAATCAGCCCCAGCATTTT	CASTSGQIGNQPQHF
.	TRBV29-1	TRBJ2-2	.	TGCAGCGTTGATGCTAGCGGACAGGGTGGCGGGGAGCTGTTTTTT	CSVDASGQGGGELFF
once	TRBV29-1	TRBJ2-1	.	TGCAGCGTTGTGGGGGAAAATCTTAATGAGCAGTTCTTC	CSVVGENLNEQFF
.	TRBV7-9	TRBJ2-7	TRBD1	TGTGCCAGCAGCGCGGCCGGGACAGGGGGACGCGAGCAGTACTTC	CASSAAGTGGREQYF
.	TRBV29-1	TRBJ2-1	TRBD1	TGCAGCGTTAGACAGGGGCTCTACAATGAGCAGTTCTTC	CSVRQGLYNEQFF
.	TRBV20-1	TRBJ2-3	.	TGCAGTGCTAGAGATAGAGGTCTCGGGGGCGGAGATACGCAGTATTTT	CSARDRGLGGGDTQYF
.	TRBV11-2	TRBJ2-3	.	TGTGCCAGCAGCTTAGTTTCTCCCCCAGATACGCAGTATTTT	CASSLVSPPDTQYF
.	TRBV5-1	TRBJ1-1	.	TGCGCCAGCAGCTTGATCAGGGGCATGAACACTGAAGCTTTCTTT	CASSLIRGMNTEAFF
.	TRBV4-3	TRBJ2-3	.	TGCGCCAGCAGCCAAAACTCTGGGGATACGCAGTATTTT	CASSQNSGDTQYF
.	TRBV29-1	TRBJ2-5	TRBD2	TGCAGCGTTGAAGCGCTCCTAGCGGGAGTTGAGACCCAGTACTTC	CSVEALLAGVETQYF
.	TRBV27	TRBJ2-1	.	TGTGCCCCTCAGGGGTGTCTGAATGAGCAGTTCTTC	CAPQGCLNEQFF
once	TRBV25-1	TRBJ2-1	.	TGTGCCAGCAGTGAATTCGGGACTAATGAGCAGTTCTTC	CASSEFGTNEQFF
.	TRBV30	TRBJ2-3	.	TGTGCCTGGAGTGTTTTGGGCTTCACAGATACGCAGTATTTT	CAWSVLGFTDTQYF
once	TRBV28	TRBJ2-7	.	TGTGCCAGCAGTCCCCCGGGGGATCACGAGCAGTACTTC	CASSPPGDHEQYF
.	TRBV6-1	TRBJ2-5	TRBD2	TGTGCCAGCAGCCTAGCGGGGTGGGGACAAGAGACCCAGTACTTC	CASSLAGWGQETQYF
once	TRBV14	TRBJ2-7	TRBD1	TGTGCCAGCAGTCTCCGGGACAGCCGCTACGAGCAGTACTTC	CASSLRDSRYEQYF
.	TRBV5-4	TRBJ2-1	TRBD2	TGTGCCAGCAGCTCCGGGACTAGCGGGACTTCCCGCAATGAGCAGTTCTTC	CASSSGTSGTSRNEQFF
.	TRBV29-1	TRBJ2-2	.	TGCAGCGGCGGGACCCGGGGCACCGGGGAGCTGTTTTTT	CSGGTRGTGELFF
.	TRBV24-1	TRBJ1-1	TRBD1	TGTGCCACCCGTGACAGGGGTGGTCGAACTGAAGCTTTCTTT	CATRDRGGRTEAFF
.	TRBV24-1	TRBJ1-5	.	TGTGCCACCAGTGATGTGAGGTCCAATCAGCCCCAGCATTTT	CATSDVRSNQPQHF
.	TRBV29-1	TRBJ2-7	TRBD2	TGCAGCGTCTACGGGACTAGCGGCCCCTACGAGCAGTACTTC	CSVYGTSGPYEQYF
.	TRBV20-1	TRBJ2-5	.	TGCAGTACAGGGCTGCGAGAGACCCAGTACTTC	CSTGLRETQYF